These T cell receptor beta chains were read from a single sample in a study of cytomegalovirus exposure and HLA in healthy donors. Here immunoSEQ multiplex PCR was the method, and the copy in TCRdb shows in-frame clones only, minus some. The sample yields about 180,000 clones, 60% to 85% seen once. The sample comprised PBMCs. The receptors shown here come from a man in his forties or fifties in good health and CMV-seronegative. Each CDR3 is given with its conserved first and last residue. The D gene is left open where the match is weak.

d_gene,j_gene,v_gene,CDR3aa
TRBD1,TRBJ2-7,TRBV29-1,CSVLPGQGRRNSYEQYF
-,TRBJ2-7,TRBV29-1,CSVGGESWRYEQYF
TRBD1,TRBJ1-5,TRBV2,CASSLDRGKGQPQHF
-,TRBJ2-2,TRBV15,CATSRDPTTGELFF
TRBD1,TRBJ1-6,TRBV30,CARGQGDSPLHF
-,TRBJ2-1,TRBV11-2,CASSQVPASRGEQFF
TRBD1,TRBJ2-7,TRBV11-2,CASTWTGRRGEQYF
TRBD1,TRBJ1-1,TRBV7-2,CASSSTGGVTEAFF
TRBD1,TRBJ1-1,TRBV5-1,CASSPGDRENTEAFF
-,TRBJ2-4,TRBV6-6,CASSDEGSRNIQYF
-,-,TRBV27,CASSLGQGGTPYEQYF
TRBD1,TRBJ2-2,TRBV9,CASSGQGAFTGELFF
-,TRBJ2-5,TRBV7-7,CASSRNGGETQYF
-,TRBJ2-5,TRBV4-3,CASSQEAEQETQYF
TRBD1,TRBJ2-5,TRBV7-9,CASSNGQGGWETQYF
-,TRBJ1-2,TRBV6-4,CASSNRTDPWGYTF
-,TRBJ1-1,TRBV19,CASSIIQSNTEAFF
-,TRBJ2-1,TRBV6-5,CASTSQGNSYNEQFF
-,TRBJ1-5,TRBV12-5,CASGLVTRGADNQPQHF
TRBD2,TRBJ2-7,TRBV14,CASSQGLAGVREQYF
TRBD1,TRBJ1-6,TRBV9,CASSDGQGASPLHF
TRBD1,TRBJ1-2,TRBV7-9,CASSLLDRGLDGYTF
-,TRBJ1-2,TRBV19,CASSIPGAFAYGYTF
-,TRBJ2-7,TRBV19,CASRDSSSYEQYF
-,TRBJ1-5,TRBV15,CATSKPGDQPQHF
-,TRBJ2-3,TRBV5-1,CASSSSAGARDTQYF
-,TRBJ1-1,TRBV5-4,CASSSAGAGTEAFF
-,TRBJ1-4,TRBV19,CASREFEGLGEKLFF
TRBD2,TRBJ2-7,TRBV11-2,CASSLEGTSSEQYF
-,TRBJ2-5,TRBV5-4,CASSFETLGGGFQETQYF
-,TRBJ2-2,TRBV7-2,CASSPGLNTGELFF
-,TRBJ1-5,TRBV6-6,CASSQNSNQPQHF
TRBD1,TRBJ1-4,TRBV18,CASSFSRGFEKLFF
-,TRBJ1-5,TRBV6-1,CASYRDNNQPQHF
TRBD1,TRBJ1-1,TRBV29-1,CSVERQGGVAFF
-,TRBJ2-3,TRBV4-3,CASSQDVRTDTQYF
-,TRBJ2-7,TRBV6-5,CASSRAYSDGQYF
-,TRBJ1-3,TRBV19,CASRPSEVPGNTIYF
-,TRBJ1-6,TRBV6-5,CASSYSEPRSRPLHF
TRBD1,TRBJ1-2,TRBV7-2,CASRPGQGYLLYGYTF
TRBD1,TRBJ2-7,TRBV29-1,CSGGGQGHEQYF
TRBD2,TRBJ2-2,TRBV7-3,CASSLTPSGSTGELFF
TRBD1,TRBJ2-1,TRBV7-9,CASSPGTGVRNEQFF
TRBD2,TRBJ2-5,TRBV2,CASSEAAGVGETQYF
-,TRBJ2-3,TRBV7-8,CASSPPGGTQYF
TRBD1,TRBJ1-3,TRBV5-4,CASSLNRGFTGNTIYF
TRBD2,TRBJ2-1,TRBV11-3,CASSLRSAGGYNEQFF
TRBD2,TRBJ2-1,TRBV5-4,CASSLDGPGGAYNEQFF
-,TRBJ2-6,TRBV11-3,CASSPQGLSGANVLTF
-,TRBJ2-5,TRBV18,CASSGRKETQYF
TRBD2,TRBJ2-7,TRBV7-2,CASSSRLAGAPYEQYF
TRBD2,TRBJ2-2,TRBV5-4,CASSVTSGLAGGFIPGELFF
-,TRBJ1-2,TRBV10-3,CAIREGSGGYTF
TRBD1,TRBJ1-1,TRBV5-4,CASSFPTGATTDTEAFF
TRBD2,TRBJ2-1,TRBV5-6,CASSLGTIKGNEQFF
-,TRBJ2-2,TRBV6-5,CASRRQTYTGELFF
-,TRBJ1-1,TRBV7-2,CASSSRERTEAFF
-,TRBJ1-2,TRBV5-4,CASSFTTGRGYTF
TRBD1,TRBJ2-7,TRBV6-1,CASSWVEGAPYEQYF